The T cell receptor (beta chain) described here comes from a study of cytomegalovirus exposure and HLA in healthy donors. Study-wide points: Later analysis demonstrated an association between a missense DCLRE1C variant and TCR beta V- and J-gene trimming. Indistinguishable V segments such as TRBV6-2 and TRBV6-3 were excluded.

With 60 Vbeta and 13 Jbeta primers, the PCR was carried out. The data were produced by immunoSEQ multiplex PCR, yet TCRdb's version contains in-frame clones alone and is incomplete. The repertoire holds over 110,000 clones, with roughly 74% as singletons. As concerns this clone: The antigen is unknown.

The J segment lost 6 bases and the V segment lost 8 bases, leaving 14 bases of the junction unmatched. The CDR3 is 15 residues long. Germline CDR1 SGHTA, CDR2 FQGNSA. This chain connects TRBV7-2 to TRBJ2-3, with 7 bases matching TRBD2. The TCR originated in a woman aged 40 to 50 in good health and CMV-seropositive. Sequences were obtained from PBMCs. CDR3 bases: TGTGCCAGCCGCCGCGGGGCGGGAGAAAGGGATACGCAGTATTTT. Its translation is CASRRGAGERDTQYF.